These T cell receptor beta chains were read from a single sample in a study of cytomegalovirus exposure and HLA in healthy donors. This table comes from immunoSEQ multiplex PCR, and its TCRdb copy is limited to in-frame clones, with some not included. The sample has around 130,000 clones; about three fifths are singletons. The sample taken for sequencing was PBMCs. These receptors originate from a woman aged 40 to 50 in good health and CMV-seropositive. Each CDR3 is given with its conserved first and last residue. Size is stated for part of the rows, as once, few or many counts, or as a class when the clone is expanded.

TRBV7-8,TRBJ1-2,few,CASSTRQGSEYGYTF
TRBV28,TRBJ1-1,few,CASSLRRGRMTEAFF
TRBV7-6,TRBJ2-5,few,CASSHDRGIETQYF
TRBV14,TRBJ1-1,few,CASSQGQGSQAFF
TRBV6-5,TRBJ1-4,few,CASSQGTGSEKLFF
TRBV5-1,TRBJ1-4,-,CASSLDAGGPTNEKLFF
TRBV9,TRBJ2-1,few,CASSVAEAGEQFF
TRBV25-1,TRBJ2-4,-,CASSELGEGSKNIQYF
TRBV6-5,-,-,CASKGVYEQYF
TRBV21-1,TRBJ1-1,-,CASSKERQLFYMNTEAFF
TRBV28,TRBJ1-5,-,CASSVMGTGNQPQHF
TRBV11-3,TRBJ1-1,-,CASSTLAAGRENTEAFF
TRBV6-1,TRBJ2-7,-,CASRGGTAYEQYF
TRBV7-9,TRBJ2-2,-,CASSLEVGRVNTGELFF
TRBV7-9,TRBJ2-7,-,CASSMRQGGEQYF
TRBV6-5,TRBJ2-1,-,CASGFVGGRENEQFF
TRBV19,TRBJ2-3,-,CASSPLAGASDTQYF
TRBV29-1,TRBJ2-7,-,CSFGHPSYEQYF
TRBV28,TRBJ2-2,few,CASSLYERERGELFF
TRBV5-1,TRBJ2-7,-,CASSFDRGMYEQYF
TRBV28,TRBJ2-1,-,CATLGQGQFF
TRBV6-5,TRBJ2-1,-,CASSYLRDRGPDEQFF
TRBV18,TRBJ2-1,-,CASSPPTGGSGNEQFF
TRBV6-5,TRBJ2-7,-,CASSYSGTGMGEQYF
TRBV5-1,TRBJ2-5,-,CASSSGQGQETQYF
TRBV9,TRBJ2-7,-,CASSVEGLASPYEQYF
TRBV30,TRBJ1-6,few,CAWMEGGWASNSPLHF
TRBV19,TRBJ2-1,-,CASRTLRGEQFF
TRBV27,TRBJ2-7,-,CASSLWTGTVSYEQYF
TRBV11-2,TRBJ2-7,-,CASSAPGRALYEQYF
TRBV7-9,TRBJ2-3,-,CASSLAYGTDTQYF
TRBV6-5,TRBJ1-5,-,CASRQYSNQPQHF
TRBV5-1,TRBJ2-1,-,CASSLGPLAGGLDEQFF
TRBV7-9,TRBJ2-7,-,CASSGSGTGGYEQYF
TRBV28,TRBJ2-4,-,CASSLGTGVAKNIQYF
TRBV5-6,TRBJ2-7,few,CASSLDPQERHEQYF
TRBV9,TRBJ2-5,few,CASSSAGNQETQYF
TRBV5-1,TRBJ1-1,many,CASKEAASNTEAFF
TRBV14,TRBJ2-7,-,CASSRIYSGKYEQYF
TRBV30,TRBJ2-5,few,CAWSAPRGGGETQYF
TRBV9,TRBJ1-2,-,CASSERAGTGSYGYTF
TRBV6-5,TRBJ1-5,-,CASSPPGQGNQPQHF
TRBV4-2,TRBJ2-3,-,CASSQDPRTSGAANTQYF
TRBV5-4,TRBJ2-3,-,CASSFSGGTDTQYF
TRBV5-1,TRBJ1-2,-,CASARASGYPNYGYTF
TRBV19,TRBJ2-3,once,CASSIGWFGSTDTQYF
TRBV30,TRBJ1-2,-,CAWSRSYGYTF
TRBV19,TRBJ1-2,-,CASSPPGGDYGYTF
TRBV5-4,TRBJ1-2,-,CASSLWGGPNYGYTF
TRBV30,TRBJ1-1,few,CAWSVSRLMNTEAFF
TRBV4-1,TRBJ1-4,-,CASSQGTGVVEKLFF
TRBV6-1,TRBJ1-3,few,CASSEQISGNTIYF
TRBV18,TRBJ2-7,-,CASSHPGQGAYEQYF
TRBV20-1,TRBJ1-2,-,CSAVDTYGYTF
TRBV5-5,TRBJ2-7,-,CASSLADSTYEQYF